Below are 3 T cell receptor beta chains sequenced from a single sample in a study of blood T cell repertoires in COVID-19. Here immunoSEQ multiplex PCR was the method, and the copy in TCRdb shows in-frame clones only, minus some. The table has approximately 300,000 clones, approximately 89% seen once. The specimen sequenced was PBMCs or T cells enriched from blood (not recorded which). The receptors come from a woman aged 25 to 45 who had recovered from COVID-19.

The rearrangement uses TRBV25-1 and TRBJ1-2; the D gene is possibly TRBD1 (5 bases). CDR1 MGHDK and CDR2 SYGVNS come from the germline V gene. CDR3 length equals 13 residues. V was pared by 6 bases and J by 2 bases, with 10 bases between. The CDR3 protein is CASRQPGNYGYTF. The CDR3 DNA sequence: TGTGCCAGCAGGCAGCCAGGGAACTATGGCTACACCTTC.

V and J are TRBV30 and TRBJ1-5, with 11 bases identical to TRBD1. Per the germline V gene, CDR1 is GTSNPN and CDR2 is SVGIG (reference sequence). V shed 0 bases, J shed 7 bases, and the junction held 2 bases outside the gene matches. The CDR3 extends over 14 amino acids. CDR3 bases: TGTGCCTGGAGTGTTGGGACAGGGGGACAGCCCCAGCATTTT. Residues: CAWSVGTGGQPQHF.

The chain couples TRBV4-1 to TRBJ2-7; TRBD2 is a possible D gene (6 bases). The CDR3 sequence is 18 residues long. The ends were cut back, 3 bases at V and 2 bases at J, with 23 bases in the middle. CDR1 is MGHRA and CDR2 is YSYEKL in the germline V gene. CDR3 in amino acids: CASSQDPIAGRLAYEQYF. CDR3 bases: TGCGCCAGCAGCCAGGACCCGATTGCCGGGAGACTTGCCTACGAGCAGTACTTC.